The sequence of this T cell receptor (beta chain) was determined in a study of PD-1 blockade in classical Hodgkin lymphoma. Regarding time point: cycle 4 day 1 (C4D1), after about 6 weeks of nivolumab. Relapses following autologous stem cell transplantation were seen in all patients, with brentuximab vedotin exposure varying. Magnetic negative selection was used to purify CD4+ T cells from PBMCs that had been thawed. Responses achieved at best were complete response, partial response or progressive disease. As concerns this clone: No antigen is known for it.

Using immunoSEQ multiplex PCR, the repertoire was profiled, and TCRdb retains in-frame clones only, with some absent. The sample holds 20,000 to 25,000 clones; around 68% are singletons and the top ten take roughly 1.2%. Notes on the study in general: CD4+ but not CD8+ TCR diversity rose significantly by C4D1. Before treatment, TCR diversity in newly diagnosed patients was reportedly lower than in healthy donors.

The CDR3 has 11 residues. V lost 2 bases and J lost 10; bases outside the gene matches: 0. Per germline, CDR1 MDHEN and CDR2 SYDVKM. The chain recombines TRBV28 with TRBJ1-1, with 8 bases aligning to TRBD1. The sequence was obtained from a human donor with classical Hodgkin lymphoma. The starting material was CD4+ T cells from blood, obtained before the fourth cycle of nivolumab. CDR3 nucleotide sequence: TGTGCCAGCAGTTTAGGGACAGGAGCTTTCTTT. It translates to CASSLGTGAFF.